This record covers a single T cell receptor beta chain. Its specificity is not known. The data are from a study of OX40 agonist ivuxolimab in advanced cancers. Study information: The patients' treatment was ivuxolimab, an agonistic anti-OX40 (CD134) antibody. Study results and caveats: On average, a greater number of expanded clones characterised CD8+ T cells relative to CD4+.

Autoimmune disease history or systemic immunosuppression meant exclusion. At baseline, cycle 4 day 1, and cycle 7 day 1, blood was sampled. The length of the CDR3 is 13 residues. Germline-derived CDR1 and CDR2 are GTSNPN and SVGIG (reference sequence). Trimming removed 3 bases from V and 10 bases from J, with 13 bases in between. The repertoire was sequenced with immunoSEQ multiplex PCR; TCRdb's copy has only in-frame clones and lacks some. The sample yields 50,000 to 70,000 clones, around 84% seen once. This TCR came from an adult with an advanced solid tumor such as melanoma, head and neck, liver or kidney cancer. This rearrangement joins TRBV30 to TRBJ1-6, with a weak D call TRBD1 (6 bases). The source material was CD4+ or CD8+ T cells sorted from blood, sampled in a trial of the OX40 agonist ivuxolimab. The DNA for the CDR3 is TGTGCCTGGAGAGGACAGCCTAGATCACCCCTCCACTTT. Residues: CAWRGQPRSPLHF.